This T cell receptor beta chain emerged from a study of CD8+ T cells in alopecia areata. Whole-study context: Treated patients were given oral tofacitinib, which was dosed at 5 to 10 mg twice daily.

Remarks on this clone: Its antigen is as yet unknown.

This CDR3 contains 12 residues. Germline CDR1 and CDR2: SGHAT and FQNNGV. V shed 2 bases and J shed 11 bases, with 9 bases lying between them. Regarding the study as a whole: Clonality exceeded that of normal scalp in lesional scalp, most notably in alopecia totalis/universalis.

RNA was extracted and reverse transcribed into cDNA as the sequencing template. Method: immunoSEQ multiplex PCR; TCRdb's copy keeps in-frame clones and lacks some. Of 200,000 to 250,000 clones detected, about 60% appear once; the ten largest clones hold less than 0.6%. The receptor comes from a human donor with alopecia areata. V usage is TRBV11-2 and J usage is TRBJ2-2, with TRBD2 as a possible D gene (5 bases). The sequencing here drew on CD4+ T cells sorted from blood, taken at week 0. The CDR3 sequence is CASSLRREELFF. As DNA, the CDR3 is TGTGCCAGCAGCTTACGACGGGAAGAGCTGTTTTTT. Full variable domain (missing parts from reference TRBV11-2 and TRBJ2-2): EAGVAQSPRYKIIEKRQSVAFWCNPISGHATLYWYQQILGQGPKLLIQFQNNGVVDDSQLPKDRFSAERLKGVDSTLKIQPAKLEDSAVYLCASSLRREELFFGEGSRLTVL.